This T cell receptor (beta chain) was obtained from a study of neurological immune-mediated disorders. Study-wide findings and caveats: It was HTLV-1-associated myelopathy that showed the most TCR clonal expansion, while multiple sclerosis showed the least, falling below healthy controls.

The CDR3 runs 16 residues. Germline CDR1 and CDR2: SGHRS and YFSETQ. With 0 bases removed from V and 3 bases from J, the gap between germline ends came to 16 bases. TCRdb passed the 5' RACE reads through MiXCR, listing each CDR3 protein once. The table has about 21,000 distinct CDR3 sequences, 7.5% seen once. This clonotype is deemed medium-sized (0.01 to 0.1%). Its antigen is as yet unknown. Sequencing was done on a sample of CD8+ T cells from blood. The source is a woman between 25 and 40 years old with HTLV-1-associated myelopathy (HAM/TSP). The V and J genes are TRBV5-1 and TRBJ2-7, with D possibly matching TRBD2 (6 bases). The CDR3 here is CASSLAGSFAHYEQYF. CDR3 DNA sequence: TGCGCCAGCAGCTTGGCCGGGAGCTTTGCCCACTACGAGCAGTACTTC.